These 21 T cell receptor beta chains were all obtained from the same sample, sequenced in a study of T-cell memory formation after mild COVID-19. TCRdb passed the 5' RACE reads through MiXCR, listing each CDR3 protein once. This table has 95,000 to 120,000 distinct CDR3 sequences, 15% to 20% appearing once. Material: PBMCs or a T cell subset sorted from them (not recorded which). Receptor source: a man younger than 30 who had mild COVID-19 (a few samples of this study predate the infection). Cell type and time point are not known.

This clonotype was seen a few times. This chain connects TRBV7-6 to TRBJ2-2; the D gene is possibly TRBD1 (6 bases). There are 15 residues in the CDR3. Germline lookup yields CDR1 SGHVS and CDR2 FNYEAQ. The ends were cut back, 5 bases at V and 1 base at J, with 11 bases in the middle. The chain's CDR3 is CASSPWTENTGELFF. The CDR3 nucleotides are TGTGCCAGCAGCCCTTGGACAGAGAACACCGGGGAGCTGTTTTTT.

The V and J genes are TRBV10-1 and TRBJ2-5, with 9 bases fitting TRBD2. This CDR3 is 15 amino acids long. Germline V lookup: CDR1 WNHNN, CDR2 SYGVQD (reference sequence). J lost 5 bases, V lost 6 bases, and 10 bases had no gene match. Here the CDR3 DNA reads TGCGCCAGCAGCCCCATAGCGGGGGCCGGGGAGACCCAGTACTTC. It translates to CASSPIAGAGETQYF.

This clonotype was observed a few times. The V call is TRBV20-1, the J call TRBJ1-5; 8 bases line up with TRBD1. The germline CDR1 and CDR2 sequences are DFQATT and SNEGSKA (reference sequence). CDR3 length: 17 amino acids. Trimming removed 5 bases from V and 3 bases from J; junction bases left unmatched: 15. The CDR3 bases are TGCAGTGCTCGCGCGCCGGGACAGGCTTCCTCCAATCAGCCCCAGCATTTT. Amino acid sequence: CSARAPGQASSNQPQHF.

The genes are TRBV7-9 and TRBJ2-1; 9 bases map to TRBD1. There are 15 residues in the CDR3. CDR1 SEHNR and CDR2 FQNEAQ come from the germline V gene (reference sequence). With 2 bases clipped from V and 11 bases from J, the junction kept 10 bases outside the gene matches. The CDR3: CASSLPGQGTGKQFF. CDR3 in DNA: TGTGCCAGCAGCTTACCCGGACAGGGGACGGGGAAGCAGTTCTTC. Filled out from reference TRBV7-9 and TRBJ2-1, the complete variable domain reads DTGVSQNPRHKITKRGQNVTFRCDPISEHNRLYWYRQTLGQGPEFLTYFQNEAQLEKSRLLSDRFSAERPKGSFSTLEIQRTEQGDSAMYLCASSLPGQGTGKQFFGPGTRLTVL.

At least ten counts were recorded for this clonotype. The rearrangement uses TRBV3-2 and TRBJ2-5; the table's D call TRBD2 went unverified against the DNA. TRBV3-2 corresponds to a pseudogene. The CDR3 has 13 residues. The CDR3 spells CASSRVVAETQYF. The CDR3 coding sequence is TGTGCCAGCAGCCGCGTAGTCGCGGAGACCCAGTACTTC.

The chain couples TRBV19 to TRBJ1-1; no definite D call. Trimming removed 11 bases at V and 4 bases at J, with 11 bases between. Germline V CDR1 and CDR2: LNHDA, SQIVND (reference sequence). The CDR3 contains 11 residues. CDR3: CAFPEGTEAFF. CDR3 nucleotide sequence: TGTGCCTTTCCGGAGGGCACTGAAGCTTTCTTT. Based on the CDR3 plus reference TRBV19 and TRBJ1-1, the full variable domain is DGGITQSPKYLFRKEGQNVTLSCEQNLNHDAMYWYRQDPGQGLRLIYYSQIVNDFQKGDIAEGYSVSREKKESFPLTVTSAQKNPTAFYLCAFPEGTEAFFGQGTRLTVV.

This chain joins TRBV15 and TRBJ1-1, with D hard to call. This CDR3 comprises 12 residues. The V end was cut by 0 bases, the J end by 11 bases, with 10 bases between. Germline V gene lookup returns CDR1 LNHNV and CDR2 YYDKDF (reference sequence). As DNA, the CDR3 is TGTGCCACCAGCAGAGATCGGGTTGGGGCTTTCTTT. This codes for CATSRDRVGAFF.

This chain links TRBV6-2 or TRBV6-3 with TRBJ2-7; TRBD1 matches at 7 bases. CDR3 length: 16 amino acids. V shed 2 bases, J shed 6 bases, and the junction held 13 bases outside the gene matches. Germline loops: CDR1 MNHEY, CDR2 SVGEGT. CDR3 region: CASSYARDSHRVEQYV. CDR3 in DNA: TGTGCCAGCAGTTACGCTCGGGACAGTCACCGGGTCGAGCAGTACGTC.

The chain employs TRBV12-3 or TRBV12-4 and TRBJ1-3; D uncertain. The V end lost 3 bases, the J end lost 4 bases, and 10 bases lay between the germline ends. The CDR3 contains 14 residues. In DNA form, the CDR3 reads TGTGCCAGCAGTTTCGGGTTAATCGGAAACACCATATATTTT. This sequence encodes CASSFGLIGNTIYF.

This clonotype was seen more than once but under ten times. The gene calls are TRBV7-2 and TRBJ2-2; 8 positions agree with TRBD1. CDR1 is SGHTA and CDR2 is FQGNSA in the germline V gene. The CDR3 sequence is 13 residues long. With 5 bases clipped from V and 5 bases from J, the junction kept 1 base outside the gene matches. The CDR3: CASSRQGTGELFF. The DNA of the CDR3 is TGTGCCAGCAGCAGACAGGGGACCGGGGAGCTGTTTTTT. The complete variable domain, with remaining parts taken from reference TRBV7-2 and TRBJ2-2, reads GAGVSQSPSNKVTEKGKDVELRCDPISGHTALYWYRQSLGQGLEFLIYFQGNSAPDKSGLPSDRFSAERTGGSVSTLTIQRTQQEDSAVYLCASSRQGTGELFFGEGSRLTVL.

At least ten counts were recorded for this clonotype. This chain joins TRBV5-1 and TRBJ2-5, with 9 bases matching TRBD2. The CDR3 has 16 residues. Germline assignment: CDR1 SGHRS and CDR2 YFSETQ. With V trimmed by 4 bases and J by 1 base, 8 bases remained unmatched. The CDR3 DNA follows: TGCGCCAGCAGCATAAGTCTAGCGGGGTCCCAAGAGACCCAGTACTTC. Translation gives CASSISLAGSQETQYF.

This clonotype was recorded a few times. The chain employs TRBV7-2 and TRBJ1-5; TRBD1 is a possible D gene (6 bases). This CDR3 region has 15 residues. V shed 8 bases and J shed 2 bases, with 16 bases lying between them. CDR1 and CDR2 (germline): SGHTA, FQGNSA. CDR3 in amino acids: CASGSSRGGNQPQHF. CDR3 DNA sequence: TGTGCCAGCGGCTCCAGCAGGGGTGGCAATCAGCCCCAGCATTTT.

Many counts were recorded for this clonotype. The genes are TRBV21-1 and TRBJ2-3. TRBV21-1 is shown as a pseudogene. The CDR3 is made up of 15 amino acids. CDR3 sequence reads: CASSIGDTSTDTQYF. The CDR3 DNA reads TGTGCCAGCAGCATAGGAGACACCAGCACAGATACGCAGTATTTT.

This clonotype was counted between two and nine times. The V call is TRBV6-5, the J call TRBJ2-1, with D perhaps TRBD1 or TRBD2 (5 bases each). The CDR3 is 13 residues long. V was shortened by 6 bases and J by 8 bases, with 14 bases between the two germline ends. Germline V gene sequence: CDR1 MNHEY, CDR2 SVGAGI. CDR3 DNA sequence: TGTGCCAGCAGGAGGGCAGGGTCACATGAGCAGTTCTTC. As protein: CASRRAGSHEQFF.

This clonotype was recorded a few times. The rearrangement joins TRBV5-1 to TRBJ2-3, with 13 bases that match TRBD2. V was clipped by 5 bases and J by 1 base; unmatched bases: 4. The CDR3 is 16 residues long. Germline V gene lookup returns CDR1 SGHRS and CDR2 YFSETQ. CDR3 residues: CASRTGLAGGTDTQYF. As DNA, the CDR3 is TGCGCCAGCAGGACCGGACTAGCGGGGGGCACAGATACGCAGTATTTT.

The rearrangement joins TRBV6-5 to TRBJ2-7; a weak D match, TRBD2 (5 bases). The CDR3 has 15 amino acids. Trimming removed 0 bases from V and 5 bases from J, with 14 bases in between. Germline assignment: CDR1 MNHEY and CDR2 SVGAGI. The CDR3 bases are TGTGCCAGCAGTTACTCCCTCGGACTTGGGAACGAGCAGTACTTC. It encodes CASSYSLGLGNEQYF.

The chain is built from TRBV5-4 and TRBJ2-1; unclear D gene. Trimming removed 0 bases at V and 8 bases at J, with 9 bases between. The CDR3 length is 13 residues. The germline CDR1 and CDR2 sequences are SGHNT and YYREEE (reference sequence). The CDR3 is CASSLVGGHEQFF. CDR3 DNA sequence: TGTGCCAGCAGCTTGGTAGGTGGCCATGAGCAGTTCTTC.

This clonotype was counted only a few times. The J gene is TRBJ2-7, the V gene TRBV4-2; 7 positions match TRBD2. Germline V gene data show CDR1 as LGHNA and CDR2 as YNFKEQ. The length of the CDR3 is 14 residues. Unmatched junction bases numbered 3, after V lost 1 base and J lost 3 bases. CDR3 residues: CASSQGGGGYEQYF. The CDR3 DNA sequence: TGTGCCAGCAGCCAAGGTGGGGGGGGCTACGAGCAGTACTTC.

This clonotype came up a few times. CDR3 loop: CASSQVVGGGPVGTDTQYF. The CDR3 DNA reads as TGTGCCAGCAGCCAAGTTGTTGGCGGGGGGCCTGTTGGCACAGATACGCAGTATTTT. The V gene is TRBV4-2, the J gene TRBJ2-3; 8 nucleotides line up with TRBD2. There are 19 residues in the CDR3. Germline CDR1 is LGHNA and CDR2 is YNFKEQ. J lost 1 base, V lost 1 base, and 13 bases had no gene match.

The genes are TRBV29-1 and TRBJ2-6, with unresolved D. The CDR3 extends over 13 amino acids. Germline-derived CDR1 and CDR2 are SQVTM and ANQGSEA. The V and J ends lost 4 bases and 2 bases respectively, with 6 bases between them. This CDR3 reads CSVVGTGANVLTF. CDR3 coding DNA: TGCAGCGTTGTGGGGACTGGGGCCAACGTCCTGACTTTC.

The V gene is TRBV5-4, the J gene TRBJ2-6; 11 bases are shared with TRBD1. Unmatched junction bases numbered 7, after V lost 4 bases and J lost 1 base. The germline V gene has CDR1 SGHNT and CDR2 YYREEE (reference sequence). CDR3 length: 18 amino acids. The CDR3 reads CASSTRTGGASGANVLTF. The CDR3 nucleotides are TGTGCCAGCAGCACCCGGACAGGGGGCGCTTCTGGGGCCAACGTCCTGACTTTC.